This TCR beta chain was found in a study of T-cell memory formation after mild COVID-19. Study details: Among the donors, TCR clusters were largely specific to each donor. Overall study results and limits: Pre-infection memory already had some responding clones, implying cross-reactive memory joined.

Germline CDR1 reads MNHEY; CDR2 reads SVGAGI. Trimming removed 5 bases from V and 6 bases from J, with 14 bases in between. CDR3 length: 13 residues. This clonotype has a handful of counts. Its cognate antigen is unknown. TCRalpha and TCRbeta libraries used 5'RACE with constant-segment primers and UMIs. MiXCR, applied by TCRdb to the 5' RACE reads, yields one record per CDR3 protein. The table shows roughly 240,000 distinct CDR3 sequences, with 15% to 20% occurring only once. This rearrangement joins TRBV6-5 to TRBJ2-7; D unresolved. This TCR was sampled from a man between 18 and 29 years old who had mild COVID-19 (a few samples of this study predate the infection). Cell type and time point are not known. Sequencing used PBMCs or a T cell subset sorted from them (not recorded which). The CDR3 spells CASSPSSAGEQYF. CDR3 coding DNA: TGTGCCAGCAGTCCCAGTTCAGCCGGCGAGCAGTACTTC.